The following is a T cell receptor (beta chain) sequence with its context. The V and J ends lost 6 bases and 6 bases respectively, with 19 bases between them. Germline values: CDR1 SGHTA, CDR2 FQGNSA. CDR3 length: 15 amino acids. Produced via immunoSEQ multiplex PCR; TCRdb's table is partial and in-frame only. The sample holds approximately 260,000 clones, about nine tenths seen once. The sample comes from a study of blood T cell repertoires in COVID-19. The clonotype originates from a woman in her 30s with acute COVID-19. The rearrangement joins TRBV7-2 to TRBJ2-3; D unclear. Material: PBMCs or T cells enriched from blood (not recorded which). CDR3 sequence: CASSSRLTHRDTQYF. The DNA of the CDR3 is TGTGCCAGCAGTTCAAGACTCACTCACCGGGATACGCAGTATTTT.